The 17 T cell receptor beta chains given below trace back to one sample, sequenced in a study of T cells after yellow fever vaccination. One entry per CDR3 protein results from TCRdb running MiXCR on the 5' RACE reads. The sample carries 250,000 to 300,000 distinct CDR3 sequences, roughly 9% recorded once. The sample was CD4+ T cells sorted from PBMCs, taken 5 days after the yellow fever booster vaccination. The receptors were sampled from a young man who received the YFV17D yellow fever vaccine.

This clonotype turned up a few times. This rearrangement joins TRBV5-6 to TRBJ2-2; D is possibly TRBD2 (6 bases). V was shortened by 9 bases and J by 4 bases, with 22 bases between the two germline ends. Germline CDR1 and CDR2: SGHDT and YYEEEE. CDR3 size: 16 residues. The CDR3 loop reads CATRRAGRGATGELFF. CDR3 bases: TGTGCCACAAGAAGGGCTGGGCGGGGCGCCACCGGGGAGCTGTTTTTT.

This clonotype occurred many times. This chain links TRBV4-3 with TRBJ1-6; D is perhaps TRBD1 (5 bases). The CDR3 covers 15 residues. The germline V gene encodes CDR1 LGHNA and CDR2 YSLEER. Trimming shortened V by 0 bases and J by 7 bases, and 10 bases separated the two germline ends. CDR3 bases: TGCGCCAGCAGCCAAGAATCCGGGGGGAATTCACCCCTCCACTTT. This translates into CASSQESGGNSPLHF.

At least ten counts were recorded for this clonotype. J is TRBJ2-7 and V is TRBV20-1; D perhaps matches TRBD2 (5 bases). V was pared by 5 bases and J by 1 base, with 15 bases between. This CDR3 is 14 amino acids long. Germline V gene sequence: CDR1 DFQATT, CDR2 SNEGSKA (reference sequence). CDR3 loop: CSALSQSGSYEQYV. CDR3 sequence (DNA): TGCAGTGCTTTAAGCCAGTCGGGATCCTACGAGCAGTACGTC.

This rearrangement joins TRBV5-1 to TRBJ2-7; D might be TRBD1 or TRBD2, each matching 5 bases. The CDR3 loop spans 14 amino acids. CDR1 is SGHRS, CDR2 YFSETQ, per germline. V lost 4 bases, J lost 3 bases, and 14 bases lay in between. The CDR3 spells CASSQGTAGYEQYF. The CDR3 bases are TGCGCCAGCAGCCAAGGGACGGCCGGCTACGAGCAGTACTTC.

This clonotype was detected a few times. This chain connects TRBV2 to TRBJ2-7; 9 bases are shared with TRBD1. CDR3 size: 12 residues. The V gene's germline CDR1 is SNHLY and CDR2 FYNNEI. J lost 5 bases, V lost 7 bases, and 3 bases had no gene match. The CDR3 DNA reads TGTGCCAGCACTACAGGGGGCAACGAGCAGTACTTC. It translates to CASTTGGNEQYF.

This clonotype has more than one count but fewer than ten. The rearrangement uses TRBV7-8 and TRBJ1-6; unclear D gene. The CDR3 length is 12 residues. In germline, CDR1 is SGHVS, CDR2 FQNEAQ. Trimming took 5 bases from V and 9 from J, leaving 8 bases between them. CDR3 sequence (DNA): TGTGCCAGCAGCCACTTGAGTTCACCCCTCCACTTT. Encoded protein: CASSHLSSPLHF.

There are a few counts of this clonotype. This chain connects TRBV4-3 to TRBJ2-7; TRBD1 agrees at 8 bases. Looked up from germline, CDR1 is LGHNA and CDR2 is YSLEER. The CDR3 has 15 residues. Trimming cost V 4 bases and J 4 bases; bases outside gene matches: 9. Written as DNA, the CDR3 is TGCGCCAGCAGCCCCGGCGGTGGACAGGGATACGAGCAGTACTTC. This sequence encodes CASSPGGGQGYEQYF.

V usage is TRBV5-6 and J usage is TRBJ1-2, with D maybe TRBD1 (6 bases). The germline V gene has CDR1 SGHDT and CDR2 YYEEEE. The CDR3 runs 15 residues. V was pared by 1 base and J by 0 bases, with 10 bases between. The CDR3 DNA is TGTGCCAGCAGCTTGAGGACAGCTGCTAACTATGGCTACACCTTC. Protein: CASSLRTAANYGYTF.

The CDR3 loop reads CASKEPHSAAIETQYF. CDR3 sequence (DNA): TGTGCCAGCAAAGAACCCCATAGTGCAGCTATTGAGACCCAGTACTTC. The V call is TRBV6-2 or TRBV6-3, the J call TRBJ2-5; no clear D gene. From germline, CDR1 is MNHEY and CDR2 SVGEGT. CDR3 length: 16 residues. Trimming took 7 bases from V and 5 from J, leaving 23 bases between them.

A few counts support this clonotype. This sequence joins TRBV28 and TRBJ2-1; D is uncertain. The V end was cut by 6 bases, the J end by 10 bases, with 13 bases between. The CDR3 runs 12 residues. Germline CDR1 is MDHEN and CDR2 is SYDVKM. CDR3 sequence reads: CASRRWPREQFF. In nucleotides, the CDR3 is TGTGCCAGCAGGAGGTGGCCGAGGGAGCAGTTCTTC.

This clonotype was picked up a small number of times. This sequence joins TRBV7-8 and TRBJ1-2; D unclear. The CDR3 is made up of 16 amino acids. Trimming took 1 base from V and 0 from J, leaving 12 bases between them. Germline CDR1 SGHVS, CDR2 FQNEAQ. CDR3 sequence: CASSLVTGKTNYGYTF. The CDR3 nucleotides read TGTGCCAGCAGCTTAGTCACGGGGAAAACTAACTATGGCTACACCTTC. The full variable domain, in which reference TRBV7-8 and TRBJ1-2 provide the parts outside the CDR3, is GAGVSQSPRYKVAKRGQDVALRCDPISGHVSLFWYQQALGQGPEFLTYFQNEAQLDKSGLPSDRFFAERPEGSVSTLKIQRTQQEDSAVYLCASSLVTGKTNYGYTFGSGTRLTVV.

This clonotype was found many times. The chain carries TRBV28 and TRBJ1-6; the match to TRBD1 covers 10 bases. J gave up 10 bases and V 4 bases, and 4 bases lay outside the gene matches. Per the germline V gene, CDR1 is MDHEN and CDR2 is SYDVKM. CDR3 length: 14 residues. CDR3: CASSSDRGRSPLHF. DNA of the CDR3: TGTGCCAGCAGTTCGGACAGGGGGAGGTCACCCCTCCACTTT.

This clonotype appeared many times. The chain couples TRBV12-3 or TRBV12-4 to TRBJ1-5; no definite D call. The CDR3 length is 15 residues. The V and J ends lost 2 bases and 5 bases respectively, with 13 bases between them. Here the CDR3 reads CASSLLEFGYQPQHF. CDR3 coding DNA: TGTGCCAGCAGTTTATTGGAGTTCGGGTATCAGCCCCAGCATTTT.

This clonotype was seen ten or more times. The chain employs TRBV7-9 and TRBJ1-6, with D perhaps TRBD1 (5 bases). The CDR3 extends over 15 amino acids. Per the germline V gene, CDR1 is SEHNR and CDR2 is FQNEAQ (reference sequence). The V gene lost 3 bases and the J gene lost 7 bases, with 13 bases spanning the gap. The CDR3 DNA reads TGTGCCAGCAGCTTTGGAGGGGAGGGAAATTCACCCCTCCACTTT. It is translated as CASSFGGEGNSPLHF.

V and J are TRBV4-1 and TRBJ1-2, with TRBD1 as a possible D gene (5 bases). In germline, CDR1 is MGHRA, CDR2 YSYEKL. The CDR3 has 13 amino acids. Trimming removed 1 base at V and 4 bases at J, with 7 bases between. CDR3 protein: CASSQAGRYGYTF. Here the CDR3 DNA reads TGCGCCAGCAGCCAAGCGGGGCGCTATGGCTACACCTTC.

In this sample, this clonotype turned up many times. The rearrangement links TRBV28 to TRBJ2-1, with D perhaps TRBD1 (5 bases). V lost 7 bases, J lost 3 bases, and 16 bases lay in between. There are 15 residues in the CDR3. The V gene's germline CDR1 is MDHEN and CDR2 SYDVKM. CDR3: CASTGGAGHYNEQFF. Here the CDR3 DNA reads TGTGCCAGCACCGGTGGGGCTGGACACTACAATGAGCAGTTCTTC.

This clonotype appeared a few times. V is TRBV9 and J is TRBJ2-5; TRBD2 might be the D (6 bases). The CDR3 runs to 14 residues. Germline CDR1 reads SGDLS; CDR2 reads YYNGEE. Between the trimmed V and J ends, which lost 3 bases and 5 bases, there was a span of 14 bases. CDR3 sequence: CASSGGLGFETQYF. CDR3 nucleotides: TGTGCCAGCAGCGGGGGACTCGGCTTCGAGACCCAGTACTTC. Combining the CDR3 with reference TRBV9 and TRBJ2-5 gives the whole variable domain DSGVTQTPKHLITATGQRVTLRCSPRSGDLSVYWYQQSLDQGLQFLIQYYNGEERAKGNILERFSAQQFPDLHSELNLSSLELGDSALYFCASSGGLGFETQYFGPGTRLLVL.